This T cell receptor beta chain is drawn from a study of T cells in tuberculosis. Findings and caveats of the study: Active tuberculosis alpha repertoires lay closer to GMM-specific TCRs than controls'.

Regarding time point: new active TB diagnosis, blood taken before or within 7 days of starting treatment. Included patients were adults of at least 18, HIV-seronegative, South African. Tuberculosis was confirmed by positive sputum smear and/or M. tuberculosis culture. On this clone: The antigen is undetermined.

Clones were read by immunoSEQ multiplex PCR, and TCRdb kept only the in-frame ones, dropping some. The sample has approximately 35,000 clones; around 92% are singletons. This receptor was taken from an adult with tuberculosis. Some clones in this sample may be carry-over from other donors' samples. The source was PBMCs, collected at tuberculosis diagnosis.

CDR3 in amino acids: CASRTGKGDSPLHF. Here the CDR3 DNA reads TGTGCCAGCAGGACAGGGAAAGGGGATTCACCCCTCCACTTT. This sequence joins TRBV6-6 and TRBJ1-6, with 7 bases identical to TRBD1. Germline V gene sequence: CDR1 MNHNY, CDR2 SVGAGI (reference sequence). V was pared by 6 bases and J by 8 bases, with 7 bases of the junction left unmatched. The CDR3 extends over 14 amino acids.